This T cell receptor beta chain was observed in a study of cytomegalovirus exposure and HLA in healthy donors. Findings of the study overall: The Asian-associated ancestry cluster reportedly had fewer N-insertions than the approximately 670-donor mean in a later analysis. Per a prior analysis, the majority of TCR beta V segments were productive roughly 87% or roughly 30% of the time.

The PCR had 60 Vbeta and 13 Jbeta primers. Method: immunoSEQ multiplex PCR; TCRdb's copy keeps in-frame clones and lacks some. The sample shows around 130,000 clones, over 65% of them seen only once. This CDR3 comprises 15 residues. The V segment lost 4 bases and the J segment 2 bases; nucleotides outside the gene matches: 5. From germline, CDR1 is MDHEN and CDR2 SYDVKM. Only one count was recorded for this clone. Its cognate antigen is unknown. Sequencing was performed on PBMCs. This chain joins TRBV28 and TRBJ2-7; 10 nucleotides align to TRBD2. This receptor was taken from a man aged 45-65 years in good health and CMV-seronegative. The CDR3 region is CASSSSGSPPYEQYF. The CDR3 DNA follows: TGTGCCAGCAGTTCTAGCGGGAGCCCTCCCTACGAGCAGTACTTC.